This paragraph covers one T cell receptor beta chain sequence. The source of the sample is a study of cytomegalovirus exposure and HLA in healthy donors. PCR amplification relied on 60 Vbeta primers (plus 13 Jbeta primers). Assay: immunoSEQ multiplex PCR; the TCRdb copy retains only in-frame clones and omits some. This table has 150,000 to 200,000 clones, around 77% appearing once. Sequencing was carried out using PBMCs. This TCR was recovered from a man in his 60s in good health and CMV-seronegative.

For the CDR3, the DNA is TGCAGCGTTGAAGGGGGCGCCGGATTTGGGGAGCAGTACTTC. It codes for CSVEGGAGFGEQYF. The rearrangement joins TRBV29-1 to TRBJ2-7; maybe TRBD1 (5 bases). The V end was cut by 1 base, the J end by 7 bases, with 17 bases between. The CDR3 runs to 14 residues. The germline gives CDR1 SQVTM, CDR2 ANQGSEA.